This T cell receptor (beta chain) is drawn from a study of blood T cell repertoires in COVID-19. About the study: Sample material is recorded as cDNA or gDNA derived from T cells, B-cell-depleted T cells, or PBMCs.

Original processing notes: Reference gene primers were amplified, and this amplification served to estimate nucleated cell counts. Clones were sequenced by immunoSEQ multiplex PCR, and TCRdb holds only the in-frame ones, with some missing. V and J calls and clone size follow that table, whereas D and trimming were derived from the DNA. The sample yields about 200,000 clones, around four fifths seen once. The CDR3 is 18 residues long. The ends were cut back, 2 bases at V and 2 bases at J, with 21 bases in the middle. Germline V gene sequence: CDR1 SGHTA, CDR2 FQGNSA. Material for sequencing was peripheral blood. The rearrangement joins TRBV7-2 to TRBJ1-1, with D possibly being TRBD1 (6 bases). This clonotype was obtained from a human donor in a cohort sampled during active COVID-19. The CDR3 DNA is TGTGCCAGCAGCTTATTTGTGGACAGCCGATATTCCAACACTGAAGCTTTCTTT. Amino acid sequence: CASSLFVDSRYSNTEAFF.